These 19 T cell receptor beta chains were all obtained from the same sample, sequenced in a study of T cell changes during pregnancy in multiple sclerosis. Clones were sequenced by immunoSEQ multiplex PCR, and TCRdb holds only the in-frame ones, with some missing. The data show about 80,000 clones, about 92% seen once. The sequences come from peripheral blood, collected before pregnancy. Receptor source: a female donor with multiple sclerosis, enrolled in a pregnancy study.

The chain joins TRBV27 to TRBJ1-4; D is possibly TRBD1 (6 bases). Germline V gene lookup returns CDR1 MNHEY and CDR2 SMNVEV (reference sequence). This CDR3 is 14 amino acids long. The V gene lost 2 bases and the J gene lost 6 bases, with 10 bases spanning the gap. CDR3 DNA: TGTGCCAGCAGTTTAGTCAGGGGAGATGAAAAACTGTTTTTT. This codes for CASSLVRGDEKLFF.

The chain employs TRBV29-1 and TRBJ2-5; 10 nucleotides line up with TRBD1. Looked up from germline, CDR1 is SQVTM and CDR2 is ANQGSEA. The V and J ends lost 6 bases and 4 bases, in that order; junction bases with no gene match: 5. This CDR3 region has 13 residues. The chain's CDR3 is CSVRQGAGETQYF. In nucleotides, the CDR3 is TGCAGCGTCCGACAGGGGGCGGGAGAGACCCAGTACTTC.

The chain is built from TRBV10-1 and TRBJ2-3; 14 positions agree with TRBD2. With 6 bases clipped from V and 0 bases from J, the junction kept 8 bases outside the gene matches. The CDR3 length is 18 residues. The germline CDR1 and CDR2 sequences are WNHNN and SYGVQD (reference sequence). The chain's CDR3 is CASSAPGLAGVSTDTQYF. Here the CDR3 DNA reads TGCGCCAGCAGCGCACCGGGACTAGCGGGAGTGAGCACAGATACGCAGTATTTT.

The chain combines TRBV18 with TRBJ2-2; D remains ambiguous. This CDR3 has 14 residues. Looked up from germline, CDR1 is KGHSH and CDR2 is LQKENI. With 8 bases removed from V and 3 bases from J, the gap between germline ends came to 13 bases. The CDR3 DNA reads TGTGCCAGCCCACACCTTCAGGACACCGGGGAGCTGTTTTTT. Residues: CASPHLQDTGELFF.

The chain combines TRBV5-1 with TRBJ2-5; the D gene is possibly TRBD1 (6 bases). V shed 4 bases and J shed 3 bases, with 13 bases lying between them. Germline assignment: CDR1 SGHRS and CDR2 YFSETQ. This CDR3 is built from 14 residues. CDR3 sequence (DNA): TGCGCCAGCAGCGTGACAGGCCTAAAAGAGACCCAGTACTTC. Amino acids: CASSVTGLKETQYF.

The chain links TRBV19 to TRBJ2-3, with a tentative D call TRBD2 (6 bases). The CDR3 length is 15 residues. CDR1 is LNHDA, CDR2 SQIVND, per germline (reference sequence). Between the trimmed V and J ends, which lost 6 bases and 1 base, there was a span of 14 bases. CDR3 residues: CASRESGVRTDTQYF. CDR3 coding DNA: TGTGCCAGTAGAGAATCGGGAGTCCGCACAGATACGCAGTATTTT.

V and J are TRBV5-6 and TRBJ1-2; tentatively, D is TRBD1 (6 bases). V gave up 5 bases and J gave up 1 base, with 15 bases separating them. The CDR3 consists of 15 residues. From germline, CDR1 is SGHDT and CDR2 YYEEEE. The CDR3 spells CASSYTGTFNYGYTF. CDR3 DNA sequence: TGTGCCAGCAGTTACACCGGGACATTTAACTATGGCTACACCTTC.

The CDR3 region is CASSHQGNTGELFF. For the CDR3, the DNA is TGCGCCAGCAGCCATCAGGGGAACACCGGGGAGCTGTTTTTT. The gene calls are TRBV4-3 and TRBJ2-2; TRBD1 might be the D (5 bases). V was shortened by 3 bases and J by 1 base, with 6 bases between the two germline ends. The CDR3 contains 14 residues. The germline V gene encodes CDR1 LGHNA and CDR2 YSLEER.

The V and J genes are TRBV15 and TRBJ2-7; TRBD2 matches 10 bases. V shed 7 bases and J 3 bases; nucleotides not matched to a gene: 3. Germline V CDR1 and CDR2: LNHNV, YYDKDF (reference sequence). There are 13 residues in the CDR3. The CDR3 sequence is CATMVAGGYEQYF. The CDR3 region has the DNA TGTGCCACCATGGTAGCGGGAGGCTACGAGCAGTACTTC.

The chain couples TRBV7-2 to TRBJ2-7, with 8 bases matching TRBD2. CDR1 is SGHTA and CDR2 is FQGNSA in the germline V gene. This CDR3 spans 15 amino acids. V shed 2 bases, J shed 2 bases, and the junction held 5 bases outside the gene matches. The CDR3 DNA reads TGTGCCAGCAGCTTAACGGCGGGGGGTCCCTACGAGCAGTACTTC. Translation: CASSLTAGGPYEQYF.

CDR3 in amino acids: CASSLGTSFQETQYF. The CDR3 DNA sequence: TGTGCCAGCAGCTTAGGGACTAGTTTCCAAGAGACCCAGTACTTC. The rearrangement joins TRBV13 to TRBJ2-5; D possibly corresponds to TRBD2 (6 bases). The length of the CDR3 is 15 residues. Germline-derived CDR1 and CDR2 are PRHDT and FYEKMQ (reference sequence). Trimming pared 0 bases from V and 1 base from J, leaving 9 bases between.

CDR3 residues: CASSDSRLGQPQHF. CDR3 bases: TGTGCCAGCAGTGACAGCAGGTTGGGTCAGCCCCAGCATTTT. This chain joins TRBV2 and TRBJ1-5; no firm D call. Germline assignment: CDR1 SNHLY and CDR2 FYNNEI. Trimming removed 3 bases at V and 6 bases at J, with 12 bases between. The CDR3 contains 14 residues.

The CDR3 loop is CASSRGTSGRMNEQFF. The DNA for the CDR3 is TGTGCCAGCTCACGCGGGACTAGCGGAAGGATGAATGAGCAGTTCTTC. V gene TRBV18 combines with J gene TRBJ2-1, with 11 bases identical to TRBD2. CDR1 is KGHSH, CDR2 LQKENI, per germline. CDR3 length: 16 residues. V was clipped by 4 bases and J by 7 bases; unmatched bases: 9.

The rearrangement links TRBV7-2 to TRBJ2-7, with 7 nucleotides matching TRBD1. The ends lost 5 bases at V and 6 bases at J; junction bases unmatched: 13. Germline CDR1 and CDR2: SGHTA and FQGNSA. This CDR3 has 15 amino acids. Here the CDR3 reads CASSKGDRDQGEQYF. CDR3 nucleotides: TGTGCCAGCAGCAAGGGAGACAGGGACCAGGGCGAGCAGTACTTC.

V gene TRBV28 combines with J gene TRBJ1-5; D perhaps matches TRBD1 (5 bases). CDR1 is MDHEN, CDR2 SYDVKM, per germline. The CDR3 has 15 residues. The V end was cut by 1 base, the J end by 4 bases, with 11 bases between. CDR3 residues: CASSLSGEGNQPQHF. CDR3 nucleotides: TGTGCCAGCAGTTTATCGGGGGAGGGTAATCAGCCCCAGCATTTT.

The genes are TRBV15 and TRBJ1-5; D is unresolved. CDR1 LNHNV and CDR2 YYDKDF come from the germline V gene (reference sequence). This CDR3 is 15 amino acids long. V gave up 3 bases and J gave up 0 bases, with 9 bases separating them. CDR3 loop: CATSRATDSNQPQHF. DNA of the CDR3: TGTGCCACCAGCAGGGCTACAGATAGCAATCAGCCCCAGCATTTT.

J is TRBJ2-1 and V is TRBV11-2; 7 positions match TRBD2. From germline, CDR1 is SGHAT and CDR2 FQNNGV. CDR3 size: 19 residues. The J segment lost 4 bases and the V segment lost 0 bases, leaving 15 bases of the junction unmatched. The CDR3 protein is CASSLDGGLGSRGYNEQFF. The CDR3 DNA is TGTGCCAGCAGCTTAGATGGCGGACTAGGTTCGAGGGGATACAATGAGCAGTTCTTC.

The chain carries TRBV25-1 and TRBJ1-2; D perhaps matches TRBD1 (6 bases). The V and J ends lost 5 bases and 4 bases respectively, with 17 bases between them. Germline assignment: CDR1 MGHDK and CDR2 SYGVNS. This CDR3 spans 15 amino acids. This CDR3 reads CASSPTTGTPYGYTF. Here the CDR3 DNA reads TGTGCCAGCAGTCCGACCACAGGGACCCCCTATGGCTACACCTTC.

The chain couples TRBV7-9 to TRBJ2-7, with TRBD1 as a possible D gene (6 bases). Trimming left V 5 bases short and J 4 bases short, with 12 bases between. Germline V gene data show CDR1 as SEHNR and CDR2 as FQNEAQ (reference sequence). This CDR3 has 13 residues. The CDR3 reads CASSEPRGYEQYF. The CDR3 nucleotides are TGTGCCAGCAGCGAGCCAAGGGGGTACGAGCAGTACTTC. Full variable domain (remainder filled in from reference TRBV7-9 and TRBJ2-7): DTGVSQNPRHKITKRGQNVTFRCDPISEHNRLYWYRQTLGQGPEFLTYFQNEAQLEKSRLLSDRFSAERPKGSFSTLEIQRTEQGDSAMYLCASSEPRGYEQYFGPGTRLTVT.